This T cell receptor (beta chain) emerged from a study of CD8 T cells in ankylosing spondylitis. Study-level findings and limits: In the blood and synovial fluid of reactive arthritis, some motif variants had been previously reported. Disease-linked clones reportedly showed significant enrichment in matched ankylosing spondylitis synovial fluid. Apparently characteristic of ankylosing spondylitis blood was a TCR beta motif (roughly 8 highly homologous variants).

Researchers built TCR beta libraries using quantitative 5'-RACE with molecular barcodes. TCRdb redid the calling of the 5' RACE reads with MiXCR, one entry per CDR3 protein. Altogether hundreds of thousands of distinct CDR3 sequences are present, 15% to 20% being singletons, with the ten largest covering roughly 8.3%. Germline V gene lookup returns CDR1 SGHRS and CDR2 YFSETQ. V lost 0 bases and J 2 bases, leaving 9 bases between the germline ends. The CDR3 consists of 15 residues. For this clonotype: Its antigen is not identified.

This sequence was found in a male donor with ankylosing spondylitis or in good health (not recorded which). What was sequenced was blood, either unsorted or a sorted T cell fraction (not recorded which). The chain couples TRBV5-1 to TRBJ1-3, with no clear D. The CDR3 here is CASSLANGPGNTIYF. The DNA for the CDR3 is TGCGCCAGCAGCTTGGCGAACGGGCCTGGAAACACCATATATTTT.